Below, one TCR beta chain is given with its context. TCRdb keeps only in-frame clones here, not all; method: immunoSEQ multiplex PCR. Of a few hundred thousand clones listed, about 85% were seen once; the top ten hold approximately 3.6%. These data come from a study of blood T cell repertoires in COVID-19. Study details: Samples representing acute and convalescent COVID-19 were sourced from the United States, Italy and Spain. T cells, B-cell-depleted T cells, or PBMCs supplied cDNA or gDNA.

The germline V and J ends were trimmed by 1 base and 6 bases, with 11 bases remaining between them. Looked up from germline, CDR1 is SGHTS and CDR2 is YDEGEE. CDR3 length: 13 residues. The chain joins TRBV5-8 to TRBJ2-7, with D maybe TRBD1 (6 bases). Sequenced sample: peripheral blood. The sequence came from a woman aged 18-29 years with acute or convalescent COVID-19. The CDR3 sequence: CASSLTGTAEQYF. CDR3 sequence (DNA): TGTGCCAGCAGCTTGACAGGGACGGCCGAGCAGTACTTC.